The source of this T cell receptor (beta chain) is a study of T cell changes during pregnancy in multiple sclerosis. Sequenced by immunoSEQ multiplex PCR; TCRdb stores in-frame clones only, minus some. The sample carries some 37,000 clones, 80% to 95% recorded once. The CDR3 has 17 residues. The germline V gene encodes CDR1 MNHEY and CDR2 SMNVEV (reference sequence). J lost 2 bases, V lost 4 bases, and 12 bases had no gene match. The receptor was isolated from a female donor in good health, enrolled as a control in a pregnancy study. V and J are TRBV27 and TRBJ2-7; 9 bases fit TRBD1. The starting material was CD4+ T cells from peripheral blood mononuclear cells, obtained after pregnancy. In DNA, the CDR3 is TGTGCCAGCAGTTCCTCGAGGACAGGGGCGCAGGCCTACGAGCAGTACTTC. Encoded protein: CASSSSRTGAQAYEQYF.